This TCR beta chain was obtained from a study of blood T cell repertoires in COVID-19. Across the study: Specimens from acute and convalescent COVID-19 originated in the United States, Italy and Spain. PBMCs, B-cell-depleted T cells, or T cells were the source of the cDNA or gDNA that made up the material.

Only one count was recorded for this clone. V was clipped by 0 bases and J by 8 bases; unmatched bases: 2. Germline CDR1 reads GTSNPN; CDR2 reads SVGIG (reference sequence). The CDR3 extends over 14 amino acids. Sequenced by immunoSEQ multiplex PCR; TCRdb stores in-frame clones only, minus some. The profile covers 120,000 to 150,000 clones, with 88% appearing a single time and 2% to 2.5% taken by the ten largest. Sequencing input: peripheral blood. The V gene is TRBV30, the J gene TRBJ2-1; the match to TRBD2 covers 12 bases. This TCR came from a human donor in a cohort sampled during active COVID-19. The CDR3, as DNA: TGTGCCTGGAGTGTACTAGCGGGAGGCTATGAGCAGTTCTTC. This gives the protein CAWSVLAGGYEQFF.